A single sample gave rise to the 25 T cell receptor beta chains below, sequenced in a study of OX40 agonist ivuxolimab in advanced cancers. Assay used: immunoSEQ multiplex PCR; TCRdb lists only in-frame clones, some missing. Found here are tens of thousands of clones, around 80% of them singletons; the top ten hold less than 25%. The sequenced sample was CD4+ or CD8+ T cells sorted from blood, obtained in a trial of the OX40 agonist ivuxolimab. These receptor sequences come from an adult with an advanced solid tumor such as melanoma, head and neck, liver or kidney cancer.

This sequence joins TRBV7-6 and TRBJ2-1, with 13 bases that match TRBD2. The CDR3 spans 15 residues. J gave up 8 bases and V 5 bases, and 6 bases lay outside the gene matches. CDR1 SGHVS and CDR2 FNYEAQ come from the germline V gene. The CDR3 DNA reads as TGTGCCAGCAGCCTAAGACTAGCGGGGGGCCATGAGCAGTTCTTC. Translation: CASSLRLAGGHEQFF.

V is TRBV19 and J is TRBJ1-3; TRBD1 might be the D (5 bases). Deletions cut 7 bases from V and 4 bases from J, with 17 bases between. Germline CDR1 LNHDA, CDR2 SQIVND (reference sequence). This CDR3 has 15 amino acids. Here the CDR3 reads CASISADGAGNTIYF. DNA of the CDR3: TGTGCCAGTATTAGTGCGGACGGGGCGGGAAACACCATATATTTT. The variable domain in full, completed from reference TRBV19 and TRBJ1-3, reads DGGITQSPKYLFRKEGQNVTLSCEQNLNHDAMYWYRQDPGQGLRLIYYSQIVNDFQKGDIAEGYSVSREKKESFPLTVTSAQKNPTAFYLCASISADGAGNTIYFGEGSWLTVV.

This chain connects TRBV7-2 to TRBJ2-7, with a weak D call TRBD1 (5 bases). Between the trimmed V and J ends, which lost 1 base and 4 bases, there was a span of 11 bases. Germline V gene lookup returns CDR1 SGHTA and CDR2 FQGNSA. This CDR3 has 14 residues. CDR3 coding DNA: TGTGCCAGCAGCTTAGATCCAGGGCTATACGAGCAGTACTTC. It yields the protein CASSLDPGLYEQYF. The complete variable domain, with remaining parts taken from reference TRBV7-2 and TRBJ2-7, reads GAGVSQSPSNKVTEKGKDVELRCDPISGHTALYWYRQSLGQGLEFLIYFQGNSAPDKSGLPSDRFSAERTGGSVSTLTIQRTQQEDSAVYLCASSLDPGLYEQYFGPGTRLTVT.

In its sample, this clone was seen a few times. J is TRBJ2-3 and V is TRBV28, with 10 bases that match TRBD2. Trimming at V came to 4 bases and at J to 4 bases, leaving 2 bases not matched to a gene. The CDR3 is 14 amino acids. Germline V gene data show CDR1 as MDHEN and CDR2 as SYDVKM. This CDR3 reads CASSSLAGADTQYF. Written as DNA, the CDR3 is TGTGCCAGCAGTTCTCTAGCGGGGGCAGATACGCAGTATTTT.

The chain links TRBV6-5 to TRBJ2-7, with D hard to call. V was shortened by 5 bases and J by 2 bases, with 10 bases between the two germline ends. This CDR3 comprises 13 residues. The germline V gene encodes CDR1 MNHEY and CDR2 SVGAGI. This CDR3 is CASSGAVAYEQYF. CDR3 nucleotide sequence: TGTGCCAGCAGTGGCGCGGTCGCCTACGAGCAGTACTTC.

This chain connects TRBV7-9 to TRBJ2-7, with 9 bases matching TRBD1. Per germline, CDR1 SEHNR and CDR2 FQNEAQ (reference sequence). Trimming cost V 2 bases and J 3 bases; bases outside gene matches: 8. The length of the CDR3 is 16 residues. Here the CDR3 reads CASSLSRDRVFYEQYF. The DNA for the CDR3 is TGTGCCAGCAGCTTATCCCGGGACAGGGTCTTCTACGAGCAGTACTTC. Full variable domain (outside the CDR3, taken from reference TRBV7-9 and TRBJ2-7): DTGVSQNPRHKITKRGQNVTFRCDPISEHNRLYWYRQTLGQGPEFLTYFQNEAQLEKSRLLSDRFSAERPKGSFSTLEIQRTEQGDSAMYLCASSLSRDRVFYEQYFGPGTRLTVT.

The V gene is TRBV2, the J gene TRBJ2-7, with no clear D. Looked up from germline, CDR1 is SNHLY and CDR2 is FYNNEI. Between the trimmed V and J ends, which lost 3 bases and 1 base, there was a span of 4 bases. This CDR3 spans 12 amino acids. CDR3 sequence (DNA): TGTGCCAGCAGTGAGCCTTCCTACGAGCAGTACTTC. Protein sequence: CASSEPSYEQYF.

Relative to its sample, this clone is medium-sized (0.01 to 0.1%). The chain uses TRBV29-1 and TRBJ1-1; no firm D call. This CDR3 region has 12 residues. Germline CDR1 reads SQVTM; CDR2 reads ANQGSEA. The ends were cut back, 5 bases at V and 4 bases at J, with 11 bases in the middle. The CDR3 sequence: CSVNLYGTEAFF. The CDR3, as DNA: TGCAGCGTTAACTTATACGGCACTGAAGCTTTCTTT.

The V and J genes are TRBV28 and TRBJ2-1, with D uncertain. The V gene lost 3 bases and the J gene lost 7 bases, with 13 bases spanning the gap. CDR1 is MDHEN and CDR2 is SYDVKM in the germline V gene. The CDR3 is 14 residues long. CDR3 DNA sequence: TGTGCCAGCAGTTTCCCACGCGGTCAGAATGAGCAGTTCTTC. Translation gives CASSFPRGQNEQFF.

The genes are TRBV9 and TRBJ2-1; D unclear. Germline CDR1 is SGDLS and CDR2 is YYNGEE. This CDR3 contains 12 residues. Trimming pared 5 bases from V and 10 bases from J, leaving 13 bases between. CDR3 in amino acids: CASSRRVEEQFF. CDR3 bases: TGTGCCAGCAGTCGTCGGGTGGAAGAGCAGTTCTTC.

The V call is TRBV7-7, the J call TRBJ2-7; a possible D gene is TRBD2 (5 bases). The V end was cut by 3 bases, the J end by 3 bases, with 9 bases between. CDR3 length: 13 residues. Germline V gene data show CDR1 as SSHAT and CDR2 as FNYEAQ (reference sequence). The CDR3 here is CASSLERDYEQYF. CDR3 DNA sequence: TGTGCCAGCAGCTTGGAGAGGGACTACGAGCAGTACTTC.

This clone turned up a few times. The gene calls are TRBV7-9 and TRBJ1-1; 11 bases map to TRBD1. The V gene end was trimmed by 5 bases and the J gene end by 1 base; junction bases not matched to a gene: 15. The CDR3 totals 19 residues. Germline loops: CDR1 SEHNR, CDR2 FQNEAQ (reference sequence). In nucleotides, the CDR3 is TGTGCCAGCAGCCCGACTCGGACAGGGGGCGCTTACGAGAACACTGAAGCTTTCTTT. Protein sequence: CASSPTRTGGAYENTEAFF.

The rearrangement joins TRBV5-4 to TRBJ2-3, with 7 nucleotides matching TRBD1. V gave up 0 bases and J gave up 2 bases; unmatched junction bases: 0. Germline assignment: CDR1 SGHNT and CDR2 YYREEE (reference sequence). This CDR3 comprises 14 residues. The CDR3 protein is CASSLEGATDTQYF. In DNA form, the CDR3 reads TGTGCCAGCAGCTTGGAGGGGGCCACAGATACGCAGTATTTT.

V and J are TRBV7-8 and TRBJ2-5; the match to TRBD1 covers 11 bases. CDR1 and CDR2 (germline): SGHVS, FQNEAQ. Trimming removed 5 bases from V and 5 bases from J; junction bases left unmatched: 10. The length of the CDR3 is 16 residues. In DNA form, the CDR3 reads TGTGCCAGCAGCCGCCGAGGGGACAGGGGGTTGGAGACCCAGTACTTC. Amino acids: CASSRRGDRGLETQYF.

The V call is TRBV10-2, the J call TRBJ2-2, with 14 bases matching TRBD2. This CDR3 spans 17 amino acids. With 6 bases clipped from V and 6 bases from J, the junction kept 9 bases outside the gene matches. The germline gives CDR1 WSHSY, CDR2 SAAADI. Written as DNA, the CDR3 is TGCGCCAGCAGGGGACTAGCGGGAGATTCGGGTGCCGGGGAGCTGTTTTTT. Translating it yields CASRGLAGDSGAGELFF.

This clone showed up just once. This sequence joins TRBV23-1 and TRBJ2-7; no definite D call. TRBV23-1 is recorded as an ORF, its role being uncertain. CDR3 length: 12 amino acids. Trimming pared 3 bases from V and 6 bases from J, leaving 9 bases between. CDR3 region: CASSQLPPEQYF. The CDR3 coding sequence is TGCGCCAGCAGTCAGTTGCCCCCCGAGCAGTACTTC.

The chain joins TRBV13 to TRBJ2-1; tentatively, D is TRBD2 (6 bases). The V and J ends lost 3 bases and 5 bases respectively, with 14 bases between them. This CDR3 region has 15 residues. Germline V gives CDR1 PRHDT, CDR2 FYEKMQ (reference sequence). CDR3 sequence reads: CASSLGLEGDNEQFF. The CDR3 bases are TGTGCCAGCAGCTTGGGACTTGAGGGCGACAATGAGCAGTTCTTC.

The gene calls are TRBV7-2 and TRBJ2-7, with D possibly matching TRBD1 (5 bases). The V end was cut by 1 base, the J end by 2 bases, with 15 bases between. The germline CDR1 and CDR2 sequences are SGHTA and FQGNSA. The CDR3 runs to 16 residues. The CDR3: CASSLVQGNPAYEQYF. For the CDR3, the DNA is TGTGCCAGCAGCTTAGTGCAGGGAAATCCAGCCTACGAGCAGTACTTC.

The genes are TRBV5-4 and TRBJ1-1, with unresolved D. The CDR3 contains 12 residues. CDR1 is SGHNT, CDR2 YYREEE, per germline (reference sequence). The ends were cut back, 0 bases at V and 10 bases at J, with 10 bases in the middle. The CDR3 reads CASSLGAGRAFF. As DNA, the CDR3 is TGTGCCAGCAGCTTGGGGGCCGGGAGAGCTTTCTTT.

The chain is built from TRBV15 and TRBJ2-7, with TRBD2 identical over 8 bases. In germline, CDR1 is LNHNV, CDR2 YYDKDF (reference sequence). J lost 0 bases, V lost 3 bases, and 4 bases had no gene match. CDR3 length: 15 amino acids. The CDR3 loop is CATSSTGLVSYEQYF. CDR3 sequence (DNA): TGTGCCACCAGCAGCACGGGACTAGTCTCCTACGAGCAGTACTTC. Full variable domain (remainder filled in from reference TRBV15 and TRBJ2-7): DAMVIQNPRYQVTQFGKPVTLSCSQTLNHNVMYWYQQKSSQAPKLLFHYYDKDFNNEADTPDNFQSRRPNTSFCFLDIRSPGLGDTAMYLCATSSTGLVSYEQYFGPGTRLTVT.

This chain connects TRBV5-1 to TRBJ2-5; D is unclear. The CDR3 is 13 amino acids. The germline V gene encodes CDR1 SGHRS and CDR2 YFSETQ. V lost 0 bases and J 5 bases, leaving 8 bases between the germline ends. The CDR3 DNA sequence: TGCGCCAGCAGCTTGGAGTGGCCTGAGACCCAGTACTTC. It specifies CASSLEWPETQYF.

The J gene is TRBJ1-2, the V gene TRBV7-9; D unresolved. Germline CDR1 is SEHNR and CDR2 is FQNEAQ (reference sequence). The CDR3 runs 16 residues. Trimming took 1 base from V and 4 from J, leaving 16 bases between them. In DNA form, the CDR3 reads TGTGCCAGCAGCTTAGGGAACAGTCGTCTCCTCTATGGCTACACCTTC. It translates to CASSLGNSRLLYGYTF.

The genes are TRBV7-3 and TRBJ2-3; TRBD2 aligns across 8 bases. The CDR3 contains 17 residues. Looked up from germline, CDR1 is SGHTA and CDR2 is FQGTGA. V lost 2 bases, J lost 1 base, and 8 bases stayed unmatched. Written as DNA, the CDR3 is TGTGCCAGCAGCTTATATCCCGGGGGGGCTGGCACAGATACGCAGTATTTT. Its protein product is CASSLYPGGAGTDTQYF.

The chain employs TRBV5-4 and TRBJ2-7, with TRBD1 matching over 10 bases. The V gene's germline CDR1 is SGHNT and CDR2 YYREEE (reference sequence). The CDR3 extends over 14 amino acids. V lost 7 bases to trimming and J lost 4 bases; unmatched junction nucleotides: 8. The CDR3 reads CASAFGQGEYEQYF. The CDR3 nucleotides read TGTGCCAGCGCTTTCGGACAGGGGGAATACGAGCAGTACTTC.

The J gene is TRBJ1-2, the V gene TRBV2, with no clear D. Germline V CDR1 and CDR2: SNHLY, FYNNEI. The V and J ends lost 6 bases and 4 bases respectively, with 9 bases between them. The CDR3 is 12 amino acids. The CDR3 DNA sequence: TGTGCCAGCAGCTGGACGGTCTATGGCTACACCTTC. Its protein is CASSWTVYGYTF.